The 10 T cell receptor beta chains given below trace back to one sample, sequenced in a study of molecular identifiers for immune sequencing clone quantification. TCRdb re-called the PCR reads with MiXCR, one entry per CDR3 protein. Here the sample spans about 640,000 distinct CDR3 sequences, 15% to 20% being singletons. The specimen was naive CD8+ T cells from blood, with Jurkat cell RNA spiked in. Described subset: FACS-sorted CD8+CD4-CCR7+CD45RA+ naive T cells. The origin of the receptors is a human donor in good health. Some libraries in this study had Jurkat cell RNA spiked in.

This clonotype was seen many times. The genes are TRBV18 and TRBJ2-7; D might be TRBD1 (5 bases). CDR3 size: 14 residues. Germline V gene data show CDR1 as KGHSH and CDR2 as LQKENI. V lost 3 bases and J 5 bases, leaving 14 bases between the germline ends. CDR3 loop: CASSPEPGMDEQYF. CDR3 DNA: TGTGCCAGCTCACCGGAACCAGGGATGGACGAGCAGTACTTC.

Concerning this clonotype itself: Being one base from a much bigger clone, this may be a read error. The gene calls are TRBV5-1 and TRBJ2-7; TRBD1 matches at 8 bases. The V gene end was trimmed by 0 bases and the J gene end by 4 bases; junction bases not matched to a gene: 9. The CDR3 runs 16 residues. Germline CDR1 is SGHRS and CDR2 is YFSETQ. CDR3 DNA: TGCGCCAGCAGCTTGGGATGGGGGACAGGATTATACGAGCAGTACTTC. Its translation is CASSLGWGTGLYEQYF.

Many counts were recorded for this clonotype. The V gene is TRBV28, the J gene TRBJ1-4; no definite D call. The ends were cut back, 6 bases at V and 6 bases at J, with 14 bases in the middle. The CDR3 loop spans 14 amino acids. CDR1 and CDR2 from the germline V gene are MDHEN and SYDVKM. CDR3 DNA: TGTGCCAGCAGGCCGGAACCATATTATGAAAAACTGTTTTTT. Its translation: CASRPEPYYEKLFF.

A few counts support this clonotype. Being one base from a much bigger clone, this may be a read error. The rearrangement joins TRBV2 to TRBJ1-3; 12 bases are a match to TRBD1. CDR3 size: 17 residues. Germline CDR1 is SNHLY and CDR2 is FYNNEI. The CDR3 region is CASQEGQGAKMGNTIHF. DNA of the CDR3: TGTGCAAGCCAAGAGGGACAGGGGGCGAAAATGGGAAACACCATACATTTT.

This clonotype was counted at least ten times. V and J are TRBV5-5 and TRBJ2-3, with D possibly TRBD1 on 6 matching bases. V was pared by 4 bases and J by 2 bases, with 14 bases between. Germline assignment: CDR1 SGHKS and CDR2 YYEKEE (reference sequence). This CDR3 contains 15 residues. The CDR3 here is CASSEDSYFTDTQYF. The CDR3 DNA sequence: TGTGCCAGCAGCGAGGACAGCTATTTCACAGATACGCAGTATTTT. Based on the CDR3 plus reference TRBV5-5 and TRBJ2-3, the full variable domain is DAGVTQSPTHLIKTRGQQVTLRCSPISGHKSVSWYQQVLGQGPQFIFQYYEKEERGRGNFPDRFSARQFPNYSSELNVNALLLGDSALYLCASSEDSYFTDTQYFGPGTRLTVL.

The rearrangement uses TRBV12-3 or TRBV12-4 and TRBJ1-5; D is unresolved. V was pared by 0 bases and J by 6 bases, with 12 bases between. The CDR3 has 15 residues. The CDR3 is CASSLALGWSQPQHF. Written as DNA, the CDR3 is TGTGCCAGCAGTTTAGCGCTGGGATGGAGTCAGCCCCAGCATTTT.

This clonotype occurred many times. The chain carries TRBV7-3 and TRBJ2-3; D is possibly TRBD1 (6 bases). CDR1 is SGHTA, CDR2 FQGTGA, per germline. The CDR3 spans 13 residues. V lost 4 bases and J lost 5, with 10 bases in between. The chain's CDR3 is CASSSTGLDTQYF. Written as DNA, the CDR3 is TGTGCCAGCAGCTCAACAGGGTTAGATACGCAGTATTTT.

This clonotype was found a few times. J is TRBJ1-1 and V is TRBV3-1; D remains unclear. The V gene lost 1 base and the J gene lost 0 bases, with 12 bases spanning the gap. Looked up from germline, CDR1 is LGHDT and CDR2 is YNNKEL (reference sequence). The CDR3 extends over 16 amino acids. The CDR3 region is CASSQVSASMNTEAFF. CDR3 in DNA: TGTGCCAGCAGCCAAGTCTCCGCCAGCATGAACACTGAAGCTTTCTTT.

The chain carries TRBV2 and TRBJ1-2; D possibly corresponds to TRBD1 (5 bases). Germline V lookup: CDR1 SNHLY, CDR2 FYNNEI. Trimming removed 10 bases from V and 4 bases from J, with 16 bases in between. The CDR3 consists of 13 residues. The CDR3 DNA reads as TGTGCCATTCAAACGGGGGAGGCCTATGGCTACACCTTC. It specifies CAIQTGEAYGYTF.

Points on this clonotype: A much larger clonotype is one base distant, so this may be a read error. The rearrangement joins TRBV2 to TRBJ1-1, with 10 bases matching TRBD1. This CDR3 has 12 residues. V shed 11 bases, J shed 6 bases, and the junction held 6 bases outside the gene matches. CDR1 SNHLY and CDR2 FYNNEI come from the germline V gene. CDR3 nucleotides: TGTGCCCTCATTGGACAGGGGGCTGAAGCTTTCTTT. It is translated as CALIGQGAEAFF.